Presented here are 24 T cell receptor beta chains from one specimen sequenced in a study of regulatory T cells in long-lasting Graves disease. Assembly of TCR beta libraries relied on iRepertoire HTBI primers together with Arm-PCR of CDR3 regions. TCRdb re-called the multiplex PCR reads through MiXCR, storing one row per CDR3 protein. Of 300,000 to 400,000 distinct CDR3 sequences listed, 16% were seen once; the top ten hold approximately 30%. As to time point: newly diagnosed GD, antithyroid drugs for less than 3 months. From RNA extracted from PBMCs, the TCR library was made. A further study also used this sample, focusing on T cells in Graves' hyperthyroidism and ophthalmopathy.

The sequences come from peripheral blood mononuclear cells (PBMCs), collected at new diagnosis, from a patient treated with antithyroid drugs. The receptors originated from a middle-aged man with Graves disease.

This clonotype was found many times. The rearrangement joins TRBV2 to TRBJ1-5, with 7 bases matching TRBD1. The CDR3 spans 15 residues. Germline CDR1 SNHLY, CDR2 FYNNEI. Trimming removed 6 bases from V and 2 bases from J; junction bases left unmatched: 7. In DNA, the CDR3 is TGTGCCAGCAGGGAGGTTGGACAGGGCAATCAGCCCCAGCATTTT. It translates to CASREVGQGNQPQHF.

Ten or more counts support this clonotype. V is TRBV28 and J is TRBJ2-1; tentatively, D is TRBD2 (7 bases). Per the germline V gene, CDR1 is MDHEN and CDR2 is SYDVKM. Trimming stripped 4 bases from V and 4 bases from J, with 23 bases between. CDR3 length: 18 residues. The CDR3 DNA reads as TGTGCCAGCAGTTATTTGTTACCCCTCGGGGGGCATTACAATGAGCAGTTCTTC. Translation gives CASSYLLPLGGHYNEQFF.

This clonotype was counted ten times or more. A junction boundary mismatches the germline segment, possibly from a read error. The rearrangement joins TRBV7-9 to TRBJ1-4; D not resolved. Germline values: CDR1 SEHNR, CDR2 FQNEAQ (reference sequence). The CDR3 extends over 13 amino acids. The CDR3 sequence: CASSSRTKEKLFF. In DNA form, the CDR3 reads TGTGCCAGCAGCTCTCGGACGAAAGAAAAACTATTTTTT. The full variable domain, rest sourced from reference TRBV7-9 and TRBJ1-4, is DTGVSQNPRHKITKRGQNVTFRCDPISEHNRLYWYRQTLGQGPEFLTYFQNEAQLEKSRLLSDRFSAERPKGSFSTLEIQRTEQGDSAMYLCASSSRTKEKLFFGSGTQLSVL.

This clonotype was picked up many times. CDR3 coding DNA: TGTGCCAGCAGACAACCAGGGGGCCGGGACACTGAAGCTTTCTTT. It translates to CASRQPGGRDTEAFF. V usage is TRBV28 and J usage is TRBJ1-1, with 8 bases identical to TRBD1. With 6 bases clipped from V and 3 bases from J, the junction kept 9 bases outside the gene matches. Germline-derived CDR1 and CDR2 are MDHEN and SYDVKM. This CDR3 comprises 15 residues.

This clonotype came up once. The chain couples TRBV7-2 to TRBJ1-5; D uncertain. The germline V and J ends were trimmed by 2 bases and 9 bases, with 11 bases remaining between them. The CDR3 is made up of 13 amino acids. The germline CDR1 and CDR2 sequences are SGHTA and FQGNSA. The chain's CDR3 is CASSLMGIRPQHF. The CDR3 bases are TGTGCCAGCAGCTTAATGGGAATCAGGCCCCAGCATTTT.

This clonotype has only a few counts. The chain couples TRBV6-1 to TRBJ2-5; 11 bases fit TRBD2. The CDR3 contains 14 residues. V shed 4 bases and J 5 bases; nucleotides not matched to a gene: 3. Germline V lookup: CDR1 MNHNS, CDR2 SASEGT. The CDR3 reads CASSVSGGAETQYF. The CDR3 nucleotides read TGTGCCAGCAGTGTTAGCGGGGGGGCGGAGACCCAGTACTTC.

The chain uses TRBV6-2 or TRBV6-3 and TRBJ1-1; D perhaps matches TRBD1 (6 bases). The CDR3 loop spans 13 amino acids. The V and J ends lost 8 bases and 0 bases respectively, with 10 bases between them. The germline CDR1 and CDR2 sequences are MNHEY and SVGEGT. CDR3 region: CASDGQMNTEAFF. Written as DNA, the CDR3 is TGTGCCAGCGATGGACAGATGAACACTGAAGCTTTCTTT.

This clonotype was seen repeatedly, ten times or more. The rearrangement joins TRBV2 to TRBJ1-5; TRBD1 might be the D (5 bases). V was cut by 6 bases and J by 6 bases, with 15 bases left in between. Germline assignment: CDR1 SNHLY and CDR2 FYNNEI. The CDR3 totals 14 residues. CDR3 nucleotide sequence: TGTGCCAGCAGCTCTCAGGGTAACGGTCAGCCCCAGCATTTT. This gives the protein CASSSQGNGQPQHF.

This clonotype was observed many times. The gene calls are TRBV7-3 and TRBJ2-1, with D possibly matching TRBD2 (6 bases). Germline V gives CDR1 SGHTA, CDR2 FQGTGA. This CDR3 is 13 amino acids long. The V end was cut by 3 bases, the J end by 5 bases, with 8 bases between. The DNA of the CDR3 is TGTGCCAGCAGCTTCGGCGGGGACAATGAGCAGTTCTTC. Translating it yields CASSFGGDNEQFF.

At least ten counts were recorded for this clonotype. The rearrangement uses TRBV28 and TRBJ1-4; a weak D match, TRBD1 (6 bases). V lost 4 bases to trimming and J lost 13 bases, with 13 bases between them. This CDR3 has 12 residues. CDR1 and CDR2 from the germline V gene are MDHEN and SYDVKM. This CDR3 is CASSYTGLVLFF. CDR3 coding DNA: TGTGCCAGCAGTTATACAGGGCTCGTACTGTTTTTT.

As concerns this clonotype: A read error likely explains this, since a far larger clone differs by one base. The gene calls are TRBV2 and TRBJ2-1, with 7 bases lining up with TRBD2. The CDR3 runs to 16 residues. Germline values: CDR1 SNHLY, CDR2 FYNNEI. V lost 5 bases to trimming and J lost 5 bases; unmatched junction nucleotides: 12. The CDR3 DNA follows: TGTGCCAGCAGTCCCACAACTAGCGAGTTCCACAATGAGCAGTTCTTC. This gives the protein CASSPTTSEFHNEQFF.

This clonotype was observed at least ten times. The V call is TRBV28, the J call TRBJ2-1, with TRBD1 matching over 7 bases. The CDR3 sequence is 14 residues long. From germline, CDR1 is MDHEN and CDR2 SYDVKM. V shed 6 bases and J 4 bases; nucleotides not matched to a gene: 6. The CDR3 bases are TGTGCCAGCAGGGCCGACAGGGTATACAATGAGCAGTTCTTC. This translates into CASRADRVYNEQFF.

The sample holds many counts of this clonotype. This chain's CDR3 is CASSQSLGGYTF. In DNA, the CDR3 is TGTGCCAGCAGCCAATCGCTGGGGGGCTACACCTTC. The gene calls are TRBV6-1 and TRBJ1-2; D remains ambiguous. This CDR3 is 12 amino acids long. Germline V gene data show CDR1 as MNHNS and CDR2 as SASEGT. Trimming left V 6 bases short and J 8 bases short, with 13 bases between.

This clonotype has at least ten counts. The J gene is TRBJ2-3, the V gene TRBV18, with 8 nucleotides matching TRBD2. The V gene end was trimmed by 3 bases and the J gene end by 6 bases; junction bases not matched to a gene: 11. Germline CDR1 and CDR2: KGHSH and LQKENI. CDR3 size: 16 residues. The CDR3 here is CASSPGSRGGSDTQYF. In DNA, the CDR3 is TGTGCCAGCTCACCCGGTTCGCGCGGGGGGTCGGATACGCAGTATTTT.

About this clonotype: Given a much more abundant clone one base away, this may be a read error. The CDR3 coding sequence is TGCGCCAGCCCGAACAGGGGGCCGATTGATACGCAGTATTTT. Its translation is CASPNRGPIDTQYF. The chain uses TRBV5-1 and TRBJ2-1; the match to TRBD1 covers 9 bases. The end of the DNA aligns better with TRBJ2-3, so the J call may be wrong. The CDR3 runs to 14 residues. Germline V gives CDR1 SGHRS, CDR2 YFSETQ.

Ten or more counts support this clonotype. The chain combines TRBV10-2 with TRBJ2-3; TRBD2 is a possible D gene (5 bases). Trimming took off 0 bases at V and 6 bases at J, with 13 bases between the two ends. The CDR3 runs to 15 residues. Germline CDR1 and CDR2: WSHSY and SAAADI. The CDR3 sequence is CASSESRAQQDTQYF. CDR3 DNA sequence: TGCGCCAGCAGTGAGTCGAGGGCCCAACAGGATACGCAGTATTTT.

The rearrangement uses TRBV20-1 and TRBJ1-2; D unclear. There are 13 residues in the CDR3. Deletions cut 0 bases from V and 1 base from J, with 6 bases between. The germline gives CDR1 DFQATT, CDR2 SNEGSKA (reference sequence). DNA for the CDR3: TGCAGTGCTAGAGATCCAGTTAACTATGGCTACACCTTC. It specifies CSARDPVNYGYTF.

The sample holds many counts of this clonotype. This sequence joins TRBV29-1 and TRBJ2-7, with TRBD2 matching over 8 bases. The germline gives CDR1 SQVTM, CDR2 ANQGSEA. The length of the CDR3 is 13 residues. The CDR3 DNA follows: TGCAGTACTACCGGGACTAGTCGCAACGAGCAGTACTTC. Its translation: CSTTGTSRNEQYF.

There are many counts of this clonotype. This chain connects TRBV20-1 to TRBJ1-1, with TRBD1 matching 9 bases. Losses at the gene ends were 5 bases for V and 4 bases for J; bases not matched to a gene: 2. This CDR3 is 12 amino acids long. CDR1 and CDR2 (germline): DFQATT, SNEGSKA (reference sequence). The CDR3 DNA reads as TGCAGTGCTGCGGACAGGGGCACTGAAGCTTTCTTT. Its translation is CSAADRGTEAFF.

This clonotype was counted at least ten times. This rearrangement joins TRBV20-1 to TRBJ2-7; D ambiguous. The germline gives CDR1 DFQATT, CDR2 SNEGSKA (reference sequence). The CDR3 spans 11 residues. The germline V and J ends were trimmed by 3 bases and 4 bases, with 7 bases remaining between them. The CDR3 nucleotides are TGCAGTGCTAGGACCAGTTACGAGCAGTACTTC. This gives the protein CSARTSYEQYF.

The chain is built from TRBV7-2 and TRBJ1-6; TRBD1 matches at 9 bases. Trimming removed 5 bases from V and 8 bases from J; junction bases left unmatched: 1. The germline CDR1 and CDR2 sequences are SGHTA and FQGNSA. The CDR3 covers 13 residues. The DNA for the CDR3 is TGTGCCAGCAGCCGGACAGGGGATTCACCCCTCCACTTT. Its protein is CASSRTGDSPLHF.

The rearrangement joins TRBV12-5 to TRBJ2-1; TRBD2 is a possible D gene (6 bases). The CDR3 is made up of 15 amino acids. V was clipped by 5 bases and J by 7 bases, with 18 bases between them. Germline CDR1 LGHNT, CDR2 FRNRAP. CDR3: CASGPTGSGGNEQFF. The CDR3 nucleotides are TGTGCTAGTGGTCCCACGGGAAGTGGGGGGAATGAGCAGTTCTTC.

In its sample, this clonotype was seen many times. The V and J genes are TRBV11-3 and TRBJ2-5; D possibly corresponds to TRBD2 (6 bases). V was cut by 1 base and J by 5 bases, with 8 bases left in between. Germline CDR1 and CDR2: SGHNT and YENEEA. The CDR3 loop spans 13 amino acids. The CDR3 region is CASSLAAGETQYF. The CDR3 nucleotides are TGTGCCAGCAGCTTAGCTGCGGGGGAGACCCAGTACTTC.

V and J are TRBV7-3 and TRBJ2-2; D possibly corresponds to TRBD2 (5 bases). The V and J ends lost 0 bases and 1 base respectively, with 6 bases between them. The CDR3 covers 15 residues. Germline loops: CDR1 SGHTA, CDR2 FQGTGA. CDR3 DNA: TGTGCCAGCAGCTTAACGGCGGGGAACACCGGGGAGCTGTTTTTT. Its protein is CASSLTAGNTGELFF.